This TCR beta chain was sequenced for a study of blood T cell repertoires in COVID-19. Overall study context: Sources were T cells, B-cell-depleted T cells, or PBMCs; the material itself was cDNA or gDNA.

This clone occurred a few times. Germline V gene data show CDR1 as SGHKS and CDR2 as YYEKEE (reference sequence). The CDR3 extends over 17 amino acids. The ends lost 0 bases at V and 3 bases at J; junction bases unmatched: 8. Authors' data handling: Reference gene primer amplification yielded estimated nucleated cell counts. Only in-frame clones appear in the TCRdb table, and some are missing; sequencing was by immunoSEQ multiplex PCR. V and J calls and clone size are as listed in that table; D and trimming were resolved from the DNA. The sample holds a few hundred thousand clones, 65% to 90% seen once.

Specimen: peripheral blood. The source of this sequence is a woman between 45 and 65 years old with acute or convalescent COVID-19. V usage is TRBV5-5 and J usage is TRBJ2-2, with 7 bases that match TRBD1. The CDR3 nucleotides are TGTGCCAGCAGCTTGGCAACCGGGACAGTTTACACCGGGGAGCTGTTTTTT. Protein product: CASSLATGTVYTGELFF.